Each of the 28 T cell receptor beta chains below was sequenced from the same sample in a study of CD8 T cells in Susac syndrome. Reverse transcription of about 0.45 to 1 ug RNA was performed with random hexamers. TCRdb called the immunoSEQ multiplex PCR reads again in MiXCR, with one record for every CDR3 protein. There are roughly 200,000 distinct CDR3 sequences in the sample; just under 95% occur only once, and 0.082% lies in the top ten. Sequencing was done on a sample of CD4+ T cells from PBMCs. The receptors shown here come from a human donor with multiple sclerosis.

The chain carries TRBV20-1 and TRBJ2-5; maybe TRBD2 (6 bases). CDR1 and CDR2 (germline): DFQATT, SNEGSKA (reference sequence). CDR3 length equals 12 residues. Between the trimmed V and J ends, which lost 5 bases and 4 bases, there was a span of 11 bases. The CDR3 coding sequence is TGCAGTGCTCCGATGCGGGGAGAGACCCAGTACTTC. This translates into CSAPMRGETQYF.

This sequence joins TRBV7-6 and TRBJ2-3; a possible D gene is TRBD2 (6 bases). The CDR3 runs 16 residues. The V and J ends lost 1 base and 1 base respectively, with 12 bases between them. Germline lookup yields CDR1 SGHVS and CDR2 FNYEAQ. In DNA, the CDR3 is TGTGCCAGCAGCTTAGGCACGGGGGTGGGCACAGATACGCAGTATTTT. It codes for CASSLGTGVGTDTQYF.

The V gene is TRBV29-1, the J gene TRBJ2-5, with a possible D match to TRBD1 (5 bases). The CDR3 extends over 11 amino acids. Germline assignment: CDR1 SQVTM and CDR2 ANQGSEA. The ends were cut back, 7 bases at V and 5 bases at J, with 11 bases in the middle. The CDR3 region is CSGAAGETQYF. The CDR3 nucleotides read TGCAGCGGGGCTGCAGGGGAGACCCAGTACTTC.

V and J are TRBV3-1 and TRBJ1-1; D gene ambiguous. V was shortened by 7 bases and J by 6 bases, with 18 bases between the two germline ends. CDR1 is LGHDT and CDR2 is YNNKEL in the germline V gene (reference sequence). This CDR3 is built from 14 residues. The CDR3 sequence is CASTPGEGRSEAFF. The CDR3 nucleotides are TGTGCCAGCACCCCCGGGGAGGGAAGGTCTGAAGCTTTCTTT. Looking up the rest from reference TRBV3-1 and TRBJ1-1 gives the full variable domain: DTAVSQTPKYLVTQMGNDKSIKCEQNLGHDTMYWYKQDSKKFLKIMFSYNNKELIINETVPNRFSPKSPDKAHLNLHINSLELGDSAVYFCASTPGEGRSEAFFGQGTRLTVV.

This clonotype was observed a single time. The J gene is TRBJ2-5, the V gene TRBV6-5; D perhaps matches TRBD2 (5 bases). With 0 bases removed from V and 6 bases from J, the gap between germline ends came to 8 bases. This CDR3 has 13 amino acids. CDR1 is MNHEY, CDR2 SVGAGI, per germline. The CDR3 protein is CASSYSGRQTQYF. The CDR3 nucleotides read TGTGCCAGCAGTTACTCAGGGAGACAGACCCAGTACTTC.

The V gene is TRBV20-1, the J gene TRBJ2-1; D is perhaps TRBD1 or TRBD2 (6 bases each). CDR1 DFQATT and CDR2 SNEGSKA come from the germline V gene (reference sequence). This CDR3 comprises 14 residues. V was pared by 5 bases and J by 6 bases, with 17 bases between. CDR3 nucleotides: TGCAGTGCTTCCCGAGGGGGGCTTGTCAATGAGCAGTTCTTC. Translation: CSASRGGLVNEQFF.

J is TRBJ2-3 and V is TRBV27; unclear D gene. Germline CDR1 is MNHEY and CDR2 is SMNVEV (reference sequence). This CDR3 region has 13 residues. Trimming stripped 6 bases from V and 0 bases from J, with 7 bases between. The CDR3: CASRRTSTDTQYF. The CDR3 nucleotides read TGTGCCAGCAGACGCACGAGCACAGATACGCAGTATTTT.

The rearrangement uses TRBV30 and TRBJ1-5, with 7 bases lining up with TRBD1. The J segment lost 5 bases and the V segment lost 2 bases, leaving 3 bases of the junction unmatched. The CDR3 sequence is 13 residues long. The germline V gene has CDR1 GTSNPN and CDR2 SVGIG (reference sequence). The DNA for the CDR3 is TGTGCCTGGAGTAGGGGGCAGGATCAGCCCCAGCATTTT. Protein sequence: CAWSRGQDQPQHF.

The chain joins TRBV4-1 to TRBJ2-1, with D perhaps matching TRBD2 (6 bases). The CDR3 spans 20 residues. V was trimmed by 3 bases and J by 2 bases, leaving 26 bases between them. Per germline, CDR1 MGHRA and CDR2 YSYEKL. CDR3 sequence: CASSQLSGLTVEETYNEQFF. The DNA of the CDR3 is TGCGCCAGCAGCCAGCTCTCGGGACTCACCGTCGAAGAGACCTACAATGAGCAGTTCTTC.

The chain combines TRBV2 with TRBJ2-1, with D perhaps matching TRBD1 (6 bases). V shed 6 bases and J shed 9 bases, with 21 bases lying between them. The germline V gene encodes CDR1 SNHLY and CDR2 FYNNEI. The CDR3 extends over 15 amino acids. CDR3 coding DNA: TGTGCCAGCAGACTGGGGACATCGGGCGGACCTGAGCAGTTCTTC. This codes for CASRLGTSGGPEQFF. Looking up the rest from reference TRBV2 and TRBJ2-1 gives the full variable domain: EPEVTQTPSHQVTQMGQEVILRCVPISNHLYFYWYRQILGQKVEFLVSFYNNEISEKSEIFDDQFSVERPDGSNFTLKIRSTKLEDSAMYFCASRLGTSGGPEQFFGPGTRLTVL.

V usage is TRBV4-2 and J usage is TRBJ2-6, with D perhaps assigned TRBD1 or TRBD2 (6 bases each). The CDR3 extends over 19 amino acids. Trimming took 1 base from V and 0 from J, leaving 16 bases between them. Germline-derived CDR1 and CDR2 are LGHNA and YNFKEQ. The CDR3 is CASSQVRGQVNSGANVLTF. The DNA of the CDR3 is TGTGCCAGCAGCCAAGTCCGGGGGCAGGTGAACTCTGGGGCCAACGTCCTGACTTTC.

This clonotype has just one count. The chain carries TRBV6-1 and TRBJ2-3; 15 nucleotides align to TRBD2. The CDR3 is made up of 20 amino acids. From germline, CDR1 is MNHNS and CDR2 SASEGT. The trim removed 7 bases at V and 0 bases at J, leaving 14 bases unmatched. CDR3 amino acids: CASTPQPGLAGGRSTDTQYF. In DNA form, the CDR3 reads TGTGCCAGCACCCCCCAACCGGGACTAGCGGGGGGACGTAGCACAGATACGCAGTATTTT.

The V and J genes are TRBV9 and TRBJ1-2; 7 bases are shared with TRBD1. Germline loops: CDR1 SGDLS, CDR2 YYNGEE. The CDR3 loop spans 17 amino acids. V gave up 3 bases and J gave up 2 bases; unmatched junction bases: 13. CDR3 nucleotides: TGTGCCAGCAGCGAGGGGGCGCGCCCCGAGGGCAACTATGGCTACACCTTC. This encodes CASSEGARPEGNYGYTF.

The gene calls are TRBV4-1 and TRBJ1-5; D is possibly TRBD1 (6 bases). The V end was cut by 4 bases, the J end by 3 bases, with 13 bases between. This CDR3 region has 15 residues. The germline gives CDR1 MGHRA, CDR2 YSYEKL. CDR3 sequence (DNA): TGCGCCAGCAGCCTAGGAGGACAGCTCAATCAGCCCCAGCATTTT. It translates to CASSLGGQLNQPQHF.

V and J are TRBV20-1 and TRBJ1-1, with a possible D match to TRBD1 (6 bases). Germline CDR1 DFQATT, CDR2 SNEGSKA (reference sequence). The CDR3 runs 13 residues. V lost 3 bases and J 3 bases, leaving 11 bases between the germline ends. CDR3 residues: CSASGGADTEAFF. The CDR3 DNA follows: TGCAGTGCTAGTGGGGGGGCGGACACTGAAGCTTTCTTT.

The chain uses TRBV7-2 and TRBJ2-1; tentatively, D is TRBD1 or TRBD2 (5 bases each). CDR3 size: 14 residues. Germline V gene data show CDR1 as SGHTA and CDR2 as FQGNSA. V was pared by 6 bases and J by 7 bases, with 16 bases between. CDR3 residues: CASSMPGPWNEQFF. The DNA for the CDR3 is TGTGCCAGCAGTATGCCGGGACCGTGGAATGAGCAGTTCTTC.

The V call is TRBV11-2, the J call TRBJ1-6; 7 positions agree with TRBD1. Per the germline V gene, CDR1 is SGHAT and CDR2 is FQNNGV. The CDR3 loop spans 14 amino acids. With 5 bases clipped from V and 11 bases from J, the junction kept 9 bases outside the gene matches. This CDR3 is CASSASNRGAPLHF. DNA of the CDR3: TGTGCCAGCAGCGCGTCAAACAGGGGCGCACCCCTCCACTTT.

The V gene is TRBV5-1, the J gene TRBJ1-1; no clear D gene. V was trimmed by 0 bases and J by 6 bases, leaving 9 bases between them. CDR1 and CDR2 (germline): SGHRS, YFSETQ. CDR3 length equals 13 residues. CDR3 loop: CASSLDFSSEAFF. For the CDR3, the DNA is TGCGCCAGCAGCTTGGATTTTTCGTCTGAAGCTTTCTTT.

The chain links TRBV12-3 or TRBV12-4 to TRBJ2-7; the D is unclear. Between the trimmed V and J ends, which lost 3 bases and 10 bases, there was a span of 13 bases. This CDR3 is 12 amino acids long. The CDR3 DNA follows: TGTGCCAGCAGTTTCGGTATGAAGGTCCAGTACTTC. Translation gives CASSFGMKVQYF.

This chain uses TRBV29-1 with TRBJ1-4; D is possibly TRBD1 (5 bases). The germline V gene encodes CDR1 SQVTM and CDR2 ANQGSEA. V lost 4 bases and J 5 bases, leaving 14 bases between the germline ends. This CDR3 contains 14 residues. The CDR3 protein is CSVARGGLNEKLFF. The CDR3 DNA reads TGCAGCGTTGCGAGGGGCGGACTGAATGAAAAACTGTTTTTT.

The chain combines TRBV11-2 with TRBJ2-7, with 7 nucleotides matching TRBD1. CDR1 is SGHAT, CDR2 FQNNGV, per germline. This CDR3 has 15 residues. V lost 1 base, J lost 2 bases, and 5 bases stayed unmatched. The chain's CDR3 is CASSLGRDSTYEQYF. The CDR3 DNA sequence: TGTGCCAGCAGCTTAGGCAGGGACAGTACCTACGAGCAGTACTTC.

The chain carries TRBV6-6 and TRBJ1-5; D ambiguous. Germline CDR1 is MNHNY and CDR2 is SVGAGI (reference sequence). This CDR3 contains 16 residues. Trimming shortened V by 7 bases and J by 0 bases, and 16 bases separated the two germline ends. The CDR3 spells CASTAEGGISNQPQHF. The DNA of the CDR3 is TGTGCCAGCACCGCGGAGGGAGGGATTAGCAATCAGCCCCAGCATTTT.

The CDR3 nucleotides read TGCAGTGCTATAGCGGGGGGCATTTACAATGAGCAGTTCTTC. Amino acid sequence: CSAIAGGIYNEQFF. This rearrangement joins TRBV20-1 to TRBJ2-1; the match to TRBD2 covers 10 bases. In germline, CDR1 is DFQATT, CDR2 SNEGSKA (reference sequence). The ends lost 4 bases at V and 4 bases at J; junction bases unmatched: 4. The CDR3 contains 14 residues.

Only a few counts were recorded for this clonotype. The gene calls are TRBV20-1 and TRBJ2-7; D is unresolved. In germline, CDR1 is DFQATT, CDR2 SNEGSKA (reference sequence). The CDR3 runs to 12 residues. The V gene lost 3 bases and the J gene lost 5 bases, with 11 bases spanning the gap. CDR3 DNA: TGCAGTGCTAGGACCGATGGGGACGAGCAGTACTTC. Translating gives CSARTDGDEQYF.

V and J are TRBV7-8 and TRBJ2-7; tentative D call: TRBD2 (5 bases). CDR1 is SGHVS and CDR2 is FQNEAQ in the germline V gene. V was shortened by 6 bases and J by 4 bases, with 19 bases between the two germline ends. The CDR3 runs to 15 residues. The CDR3 sequence is CASSYDSGKGYEQYV. CDR3 nucleotide sequence: TGTGCCAGCAGTTACGACTCGGGGAAAGGGTACGAGCAGTACGTC.

V and J are TRBV19 and TRBJ1-2; TRBD1 might be the D (6 bases). This CDR3 has 13 residues. Trimming removed 6 bases from V and 11 bases from J, with 19 bases in between. CDR1 LNHDA and CDR2 SQIVND come from the germline V gene (reference sequence). The CDR3 DNA reads TGTGCCAGTAGGCCGGGACACGGCGTGTTGTACACCTTC. Its translation: CASRPGHGVLYTF.

J is TRBJ2-3 and V is TRBV15, with 7 bases fitting TRBD1. V trimming: 3 bases; J trimming: 12 bases; junction bases outside the gene matches: 6. Germline-derived CDR1 and CDR2 are LNHNV and YYDKDF (reference sequence). The CDR3 consists of 12 residues. The CDR3 bases are TGTGCCACCAGCAGGGGAGACAGGGTCCAGTATTTT. Translation: CATSRGDRVQYF.

The rearrangement uses TRBV29-1 and TRBJ2-5; 8 nucleotides line up with TRBD2. CDR3 length: 14 residues. The V gene end was trimmed by 6 bases and the J gene end by 1 base; junction bases not matched to a gene: 7. Germline CDR1 and CDR2: SQVTM and ANQGSEA. As DNA, the CDR3 is TGCAGCGTAAGGCGGGGGGTAATCCAAGAGACCCAGTACTTC. Its protein product is CSVRRGVIQETQYF.